What follows describes a single TCR beta chain. This clone appeared a few times. Its antigen is still unknown. The record has no base qualities; no much larger clone is one base away. The germline V gene encodes CDR1 MNHEY and CDR2 SMNVEV (reference sequence). Taken from cysteine to phenylalanine, the CDR3 has 19 residues. The sequence is cut down to CDR3 DNA, 57 bases in frame from base 1. From V the trimming removes 6 bases and from J it removes 1 base, while the gene matches leave 15 bases of the junction unaccounted for. In total, approximately 690 healthy bone marrow donors made up the cohort. Cohort members were all nominally healthy when sampled, although unrecorded immune exposures were likely present. The donor was CMV seronegative and was included in the group of approximately 350 seronegative cohort members. Every donor gave a peripheral blood sample, and the peripheral blood mononuclear cells from that sample were used for TCR beta sequencing. Genomic DNA extraction from the blood cell samples was performed with the Qiagen DNeasy Blood Extraction Kit.

This record comes from a study of cytomegalovirus exposure and HLA in healthy donors (dated by TCRdb to the late 2010s). About the study as a whole: According to an earlier analysis of a few hundred of the donors, about 190 million T cells yielded 120 million or so unique TCR beta sequences and about 280 Gb of sequence data. Approximately 300 gigabases of sequencing data and around 90 million unique TCR sequences made up an early release that covered over 550 HLA-typed donors. Of the 300 to 400 genotyped donors, 65% to 90% fell in the genetic ancestry cluster associated with self-reported Caucasian donors. The study aimed to test whether cataloging public T cell receptors could reveal signatures of past pathogen exposure. The T cell repertoires of 666 subjects were profiled by immunosequencing and related to cytomegalovirus serostatus. A separate validation cohort of more than 100 different subjects was used in addition to the approximately 640-subject first cohort. The study combined high-throughput TCR immunosequencing, statistical association of individual TCRs with disease status, and machine learning to predict cytomegalovirus infection status. To study patterns of TCR occurrence, a later analysis re-analyzed previously published TCR beta repertoires from 700 or so donors and added high-resolution HLA genotyping. Rather than using new phenotypic data, the later analysis identified candidate immune exposures from TCR beta sequences and from how often those sequences occurred across donors. To decide whether each TCR beta V gene segment behaved as functional or pseudogenic, an earlier analysis of some 600 of the donors relied on high-throughput TCR beta sequencing. Donor age, sex, ethnicity and CMV serostatus were collected together with the repertoire data. Genome-wide SNP genotypes for about 55% of the 666 donors were used in a later genetic analysis, which treated that subset as a discovery cohort. All discovery cohort repertoires had been generated on a single sequencing platform. Class I and class II HLA loci were covered by the typing at four-digit resolution. Typing coverage differed by locus: A, B, C, DRB1 and DQB1 were typed in roughly 620-640 donors, DQA1 in approximately 520, DPA1 in around 580, and DPB1 in around 440. About 5 DR-DQ haplotypes were handled as single units for association and clustering, since linkage in the cohort was strong. Among a few hundred genotyped donors of the cohort, an average of roughly 240,000 unique TCR beta nucleotide sequences were sequenced per donor, roughly 20% of them non-productive. Here is what the overall study found, with its caveats: According to a later analysis, TCR association rates differed among HLA loci, with DRB1 alleles showing the most associated TCRs and HLA-C alleles showing the fewest. It was suggested by the authors that the approach could potentially be generalized to other disease states and immunological phenotypes. Specific HLA alleles were associated with roughly 16,000 TCR beta sequences at a false discovery rate of 0.05 in a later analysis. A cluster of highly shared sequence variants was judged likely to represent a technical artifact of the sequencing pipeline. HLA typing was unavailable for some donors at each locus, so association tests used only the typed subset. The cohort was sequenced for TCR beta chains only, and without alpha or paired-chain data the features that could be detected were limited. An association between a missense DCLRE1C variant and V-gene and J-gene trimming of TCR beta chains was found in a later genetic analysis and replicated in an independent cohort. The classifier was reported to diagnose cytomegalovirus status with high specificity and sensitivity in both the original cohort and the validation cohort. For the cohort, immune exposure information was limited to CMV serostatus. Presence/absence analyses assumed roughly uniform sequencing depth across donors, an assumption that may not hold. In a later analysis, HLA-associated TCR beta chains showed more clonal expansion and lower generation probabilities than non-associated chains that were equally common. In a later analysis, several top co-occurrence clusters were reported to appear linked to parvovirus B19, influenza, CMV and Epstein-Barr virus. Most TCR sequences were observed very rarely across donors, whereas some public TCRs were present in many individuals. The 87-base-pair reads could not distinguish some IMGT-functional V segments, including TRBV6-2 and TRBV6-3, so those segments were excluded. Linkage disequilibrium might explain the correlated functional status among segregating V segments, but an unknown experimental factor could not be ruled out. A further reported finding was that TCR beta sequences accurately predicted the HLA-A and HLA-B alleles for most subjects in the first cohort. According to a later genetic analysis, donors in an Asian-associated ancestry cluster had fewer N-insertions in productive TCRs than the roughly 660-donor mean. In vitro tests confirmed that a few of the cytomegalovirus-associated TCR beta chains recognize cytomegalovirus antigens. The study gave a list of 150 to 200 TCR beta chains associated with cytomegalovirus. Broadly in line with IMGT annotations, most TCR beta V segments showed up in productive rearrangements about 87% or about 30% of the time in an earlier analysis of roughly 590 of the donors. Because counts were too low, about 15 rarely observed V segments, including chromosome 9 orphons, were left out of the earlier analysis of about 620 of the donors. A later analysis found that most CMV-associated TCR beta chains appeared HLA-restricted, with HLA associations seemingly driven largely by CMV exposure. When HLA alleles, especially DR and DQ, strongly co-occurred, attributing TCR associations to individual alleles was difficult.

The protocol used for the library was the immunoSEQ multiplex PCR assay. A mixture of 60 forward primers for TCR Vbeta segments and 13 reverse primers for TCR Jbeta segments was used in the multiplex PCR. A multiplex PCR assay on genomic DNA amplified the CDR3 region of rearranged TCR beta genes. The Illumina HiSeq System was used to sequence the amplified TCR beta libraries as 87-base-pair reads. The authors processed their data as follows. In a later analysis, tens of millions of unique TCR beta chains were counted across the roughly 700 repertoires, and around 10 million of these chains were shared by at least two donors. Raw reads were error-corrected and collapsed into unique sequences by a nearest-neighbor algorithm in which closely related sequences were merged to remove PCR and sequencing errors. Alignment of CDR3 sequences to IMGT reference sequences was used to assign V, D and J gene segments. Each retained sequence needed at least a six-nucleotide match to both a V gene segment and a J gene segment. Rearrangements were classified as productive when the CDR3 lacked stop codons and remained in frame with V and J, and all other rearrangements were classified as non-productive. Following IMGT convention, CDR3 was defined as the stretch from the second conserved V-encoded cysteine to the conserved J-encoded phenylalanine. The earlier analysis of some 540 of the donors excluded any sequence lacking an unambiguous match to a single V gene segment. In an earlier analysis of roughly 500 of the donors, V segments were called functional above 56.7% productive rearrangements and were called segregating when the between-donor standard deviation exceeded 5%. To diagnose cytomegalovirus status from the catalog of TCR beta chain sequences, a statistical classification framework was built. In a later analysis, V and J genes were assigned by comparing TCR nucleotide sequences against IMGT/GENE-DB human TR gene sequences. Using the TCRdist pipeline, a later analysis assigned CDR3 sequences along with most-parsimonious VDJ recombination scenarios. A later analysis defined each TCR beta chain by its CDR3 amino acid sequence plus V-gene family, and excluded reads lacking a unique V-gene family. As a way to deal with suspected cross-contamination and a sequencing artifact, a later analysis dropped roughly 620 nucleotide sequences that were highly shared and had low generation probability. In a later analysis, a clonal expansion index was calculated for each public chain from normalized within-repertoire ranks of inferred template counts. In a later analysis, generation probabilities were computed with a VDJ recombination model fitted to out-of-frame rearrangements, and the resulting probabilities were checked against IGoR. Hypergeometric tests were used in a later analysis to score TCR-TCR, TCR-HLA and TCR-CMV co-occurrence, with a repertoire-size bias correction applied to the TCR pairs. False discovery rates were estimated in a later analysis by permuting HLA or CMV assignments 20 times. In a later analysis, co-occurring TCRs were grouped using DBSCAN, and TCRdist sequence similarity was added for clustering within HLA-allele-positive subsets. Repertoires with fewer than 30,000 or more than 120,000 public chains, plus five repertoires with anomalous nucleotide sharing, were excluded from co-occurrence clustering. TCRdb's version of the immuneACCESS table is confined to in-frame rearrangements and falls short of the full clone set. An unresolved V gene accounts for under half of the shortfall where checked; the remainder is of unknown origin. V and J calls and clone size are as listed in that table; D and trimming were resolved from the DNA. The sample contains about 150,000 clones, roughly 10% of them found a single time. In total, the top ten clones hold around 1.9% of the sample.

The sequence derives from a male donor in good health and CMV-seronegative. The chain is encoded by TRBV27 joined to TRBJ2-1; the junction holds 10 bases that match TRBD2. The specimen was PBMCs. The DNA is as follows: TGTGCCAGCAGCCGCCGGTTGGGCCTAGCGGGGGATTCCTACAATGAGCAGTTCTTC. The resulting protein is CASSRRLGLAGDSYNEQFF.